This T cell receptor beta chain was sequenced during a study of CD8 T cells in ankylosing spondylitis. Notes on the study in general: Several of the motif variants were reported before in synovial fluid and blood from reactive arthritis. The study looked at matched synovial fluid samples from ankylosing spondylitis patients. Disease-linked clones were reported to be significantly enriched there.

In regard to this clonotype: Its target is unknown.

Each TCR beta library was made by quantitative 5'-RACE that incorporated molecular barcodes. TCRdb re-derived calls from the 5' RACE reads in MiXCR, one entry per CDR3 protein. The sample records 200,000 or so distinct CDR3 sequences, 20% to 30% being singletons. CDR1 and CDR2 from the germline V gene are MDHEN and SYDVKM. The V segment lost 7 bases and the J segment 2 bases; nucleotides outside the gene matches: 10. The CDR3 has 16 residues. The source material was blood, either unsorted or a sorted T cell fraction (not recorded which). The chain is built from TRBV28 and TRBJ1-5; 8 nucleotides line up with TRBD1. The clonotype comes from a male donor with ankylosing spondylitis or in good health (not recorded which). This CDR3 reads CASIFDRGVRNQPQHF. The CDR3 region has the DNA TGTGCCAGCATTTTTGACAGGGGAGTGCGCAATCAGCCCCAGCATTTT.